This T cell receptor (beta chain) derives from a study of Graves' ophthalmopathy and Graves' hyperthyroidism. Trimming took 3 bases from V and 4 from J; bases not matched to a gene: 7. The CDR3 is 15 amino acids. Germline lookup yields CDR1 SEHNR and CDR2 FQNEAQ (reference sequence). Amplification targeted the TCR beta CDR3 regions, with RNA transcripts as the source material. Following a first-round RT-PCR that used HTBI primers, a second-round multiplex PCR was carried out. TCRdb reanalysed the multiplex PCR reads using MiXCR and keeps one entry per CDR3 protein. The sample yields over 650,000 distinct CDR3 sequences, roughly two fifths seen once. This clonotype occurred once. Where ophthalmopathy was present, donors had moderate-to-severe activity, CAS ≥3, NOSPECS ≥4 and duration under 3 months.

The sequence was collected from an adult man with Graves' ophthalmopathy. The material sequenced was peripheral blood. The chain combines TRBV7-9 with TRBJ2-7; 9 bases are shared with TRBD2. The CDR3 loop reads CASSFAGLAFYEQYF. CDR3 DNA sequence: TGTGCCAGCAGCTTTGCGGGACTAGCTTTTTACGAGCAGTACTTC.